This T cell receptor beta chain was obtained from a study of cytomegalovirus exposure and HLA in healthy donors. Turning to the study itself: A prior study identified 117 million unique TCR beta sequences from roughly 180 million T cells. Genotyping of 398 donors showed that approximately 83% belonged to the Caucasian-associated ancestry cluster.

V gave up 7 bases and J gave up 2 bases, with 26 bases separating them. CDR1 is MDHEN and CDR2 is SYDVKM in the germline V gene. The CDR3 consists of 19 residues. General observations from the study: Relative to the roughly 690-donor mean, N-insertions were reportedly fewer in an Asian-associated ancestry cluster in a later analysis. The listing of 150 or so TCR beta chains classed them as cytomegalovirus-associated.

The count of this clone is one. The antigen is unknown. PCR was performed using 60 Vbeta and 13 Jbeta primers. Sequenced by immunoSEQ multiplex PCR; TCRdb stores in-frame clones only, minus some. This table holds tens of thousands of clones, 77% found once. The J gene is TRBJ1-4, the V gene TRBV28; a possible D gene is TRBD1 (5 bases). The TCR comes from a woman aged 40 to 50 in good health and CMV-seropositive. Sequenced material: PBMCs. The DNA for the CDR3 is TGTGCCAGCATCCCCCGGGACGCCACCTGGGAGGCGACTAATGAAAAACTGTTTTTT. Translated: CASIPRDATWEATNEKLFF.